These T cell receptor beta chains were read from a single sample in a study of OX40 agonist ivuxolimab in advanced cancers. Profiled with immunoSEQ multiplex PCR; TCRdb holds only in-frame clones, not every one. The table lists 50,000 to 75,000 clones, 87% of them singletons. The source material was CD4+ or CD8+ T cells sorted from blood, sampled in a trial of the OX40 agonist ivuxolimab. The receptors originated from an adult with an advanced solid tumor such as melanoma, head and neck, liver or kidney cancer. CDR3s include the opening cysteine and the closing phenylalanine or tryptophan. Each record gives: J gene, D gene, clone size, V gene, CDR3 length, CDR3 DNA, CDR3 protein. The D gene is left open where the match is weak. The size entry is marked missing in some rows and otherwise reads once, few, many or a size class.

TRBJ2-1	-	few	TRBV9	16	TGTGCCAGCAGCGTAGCACTTGGTTTTACTGACAATGAGCAGTTCTTC	CASSVALGFTDNEQFF
TRBJ2-5	-	-	TRBV7-9	14	TGTGCCAGCAGCTTAACCGGGGTTCGAGAGACCCAGTACTTC	CASSLTGVRETQYF
TRBJ2-1	TRBD2	-	TRBV7-2	16	TGTGCCAGCAGCTTAGCGAGAGCGGGAGGGGTGAATGAGCAGTTCTTC	CASSLARAGGVNEQFF
TRBJ2-1	-	-	TRBV10-1	13	TGCGCCAGCAGTGGACTAGGACGGAATGAGCAGTTCTTC	CASSGLGRNEQFF
TRBJ2-3	-	-	TRBV2	14	TGTGCCAGCAGTGGAGCACTTCGCACAGATACGCAGTATTTT	CASSGALRTDTQYF
TRBJ2-7	-	-	TRBV7-9	15	TGTGCCAGCAGCTTAGGGCACAGGGTATCGTACGAGCAGTACTTC	CASSLGHRVSYEQYF
TRBJ2-5	-	once	TRBV9	12	TGTGCCAGCAGCGTTGGGGGCGAGACCCAGTACTTC	CASSVGGETQYF
TRBJ2-7	TRBD2	-	TRBV14	16	TGTGCCAGCAGCCAAGTTGGCGGGGGTGGGTCCTACGAGCAGTACTTC	CASSQVGGGGSYEQYF
TRBJ2-2	-	-	TRBV4-1	14	TGCGCCAGCAGCCCCGCTCGGAGTGTCGGGGAGCTGTTTTTT	CASSPARSVGELFF
TRBJ2-3	TRBD1	-	TRBV5-1	18	TGCGCCAGCAGCTTGGGACAGGGGGCCAAACCCTCCACAGATACGCAGTATTTT	CASSLGQGAKPSTDTQYF
TRBJ2-7	-	once	TRBV21-1	16	TGTGCCAGCAGCAAAAGAGGGGACCAGCTATGCCACGAGCAGTACTTC	CASSKRGDQLCHEQYF
TRBJ1-1	-	-	TRBV29-1	11	TGCAGCGCCATAACCGGGACTGAACCTTTCTTT	CSAITGTEPFF
TRBJ2-2	-	-	TRBV4-2	14	TGTGCCAGCAGCCAAGAACTACTCACCGGGGAGCTGTTTTTT	CASSQELLTGELFF
TRBJ1-1	-	-	TRBV19	13	TGTGCCAGTAGGTCGACCCAGGGGACTGAAGCTTTCTTT	CASRSTQGTEAFF
TRBJ2-7	TRBD2	-	TRBV28	12	TGTGCCAGCCTTAGCGGGACCTACGAGCAGTACTTC	CASLSGTYEQYF
TRBJ2-2	TRBD2	-	TRBV5-4	15	TGTGCCAGCAAGGTAGCGGGGTTTGCAACCGGGGAGCTGTTTTTT	CASKVAGFATGELFF
TRBJ2-1	-	-	TRBV25-1	17	TGTGCCAGCAGTGCATTAACGGACTTATACTCCTACAATGAGCAGTTCTTC	CASSALTDLYSYNEQFF
TRBJ1-1	TRBD1	-	TRBV5-4	15	TGTGCCAGCAGCTATGAACAGGGGGGGATCACTGAAGCTTTCTTT	CASSYEQGGITEAFF
TRBJ2-1	-	-	TRBV15	13	TGTGCCACCAGCAGAGGAGGGTTCGATGAGCAGTTCTTC	CATSRGGFDEQFF
TRBJ1-6	-	-	TRBV30	13	TGTGCCTGGAGCGGACAGAAGACTTCACCCCTCCACTTT	CAWSGQKTSPLHF
TRBJ2-3	-	few	TRBV2	13	TGTGCCAGCAGTTGGGAGGGCACAGATACGCAGTATTTT	CASSWEGTDTQYF
TRBJ2-2	TRBD1	-	TRBV13	15	TGTGCCAGCAGCTTAGGTTGGGACAGCACCGGGGAGCTGTTTTTT	CASSLGWDSTGELFF
TRBJ2-1	TRBD2	-	TRBV7-2	14	TGTGCCACCAAGCGGGAGTGGTCCTACAATGAGCAGTTCTTC	CATKREWSYNEQFF
TRBJ1-5	-	-	TRBV30	18	TGTGCCTGGAGTGTCCCTCAGAAGGGGGTGGTTAGCAATCAGCCCCAGCATTTT	CAWSVPQKGVVSNQPQHF
TRBJ1-3	-	-	TRBV5-1	16	TGCGCCAGCAGCTTGGATGTCAGGGGTGCAGGAAACACCATATATTTT	CASSLDVRGAGNTIYF
TRBJ2-3	-	-	TRBV5-1	12	TGCGCCAGCAGCTGGCAGGCAGATACGCAGTATTTT	CASSWQADTQYF
TRBJ2-7	TRBD1	-	TRBV5-4	16	TGTGCCAGCAGCTTGGGGGGCGGACAGGTACCCTACGAGCAGTACTTC	CASSLGGGQVPYEQYF
TRBJ2-5	-	-	TRBV6-5	14	TGTGCCAGCAGTTTGGAGGCAGGGCCTGAGACCCAGTACTTC	CASSLEAGPETQYF
TRBJ1-2	-	-	TRBV28	14	TGTGCCAGCAGTCCACCCGGCAGCCTGCGGGGCTACACCTTC	CASSPPGSLRGYTF
TRBJ2-2	-	-	TRBV7-3	16	TGTGCCAGCAGCTTAAGGGCGGGCCGTAACACCGGGGAGCTGTTTTTT	CASSLRAGRNTGELFF
TRBJ1-6	TRBD1	-	TRBV19	15	TGTGCCAGTATGGAACAGGGGCGTTATAATTCACCCCTCCACTTT	CASMEQGRYNSPLHF
TRBJ2-1	-	-	TRBV27	16	TGTGCCAGCAGTTTATCCCCAGGGTACTCCTACAATGAGCAGTTCTTC	CASSLSPGYSYNEQFF
TRBJ2-1	-	-	TRBV6-4	15	TGTGCCAGCATCACTCGGGACAACAAATACAATGAGCAGTTCTTC	CASITRDNKYNEQFF
TRBJ1-1	-	-	TRBV11-2	14	TGTGCCAGCAGCCCTCGGGCGGGATCTACTGAAGCTTTCTTT	CASSPRAGSTEAFF
TRBJ2-3	-	-	TRBV5-1	16	TGCGCCAGTTCGCCGGGGCCTGCCCCCCTGCTCTATACGCAGTATTTT	CASSPGPAPLLYTQYF
TRBJ2-7	-	-	TRBV5-4	15	TGTGCCAGCAGCCCCGGGCGTGGGAGTACCTACGAGCAGTACTTC	CASSPGRGSTYEQYF
TRBJ2-1	TRBD2	-	TRBV4-1	15	TGCGCCAGCAGCCAAGCGGGACTAGCGGTCAATGAGCAGTTCTTC	CASSQAGLAVNEQFF
TRBJ1-5	-	-	TRBV6-1	13	TGTGCCGGGGGGTATTGGGCGGGGCAGCCCCAGCATTTT	CAGGYWAGQPQHF
TRBJ2-7	TRBD2	-	TRBV11-2	15	TGTGCCAGCAGCTTCATACTAGCGGGAACCGGAGAGCAGTACTTC	CASSFILAGTGEQYF
TRBJ2-7	-	-	TRBV9	15	TGTGCCAGCAGCCCCCTGGGTAGCGGCTCCTACGAGCAGTACTTC	CASSPLGSGSYEQYF
TRBJ2-3	TRBD1	-	TRBV2	16	TGTGCCAGCAGTGCACTCGACAGGGTCAGGACAGATACGCAGTATTTT	CASSALDRVRTDTQYF
TRBJ2-1	-	-	TRBV15	17	TGTGCCACCAGCGGTAAGGGGGGGCAACCGCCTACGAATGAGCAGTTCTTC	CATSGKGGQPPTNEQFF
TRBJ2-5	-	-	TRBV10-2	14	TGCGCCAGCAGTGAGCCTGACCACCAAGAGACCCAGTACTTC	CASSEPDHQETQYF
TRBJ1-2	-	-	TRBV7-9	13	TGTGCCAGCAGCACAGCGAGGGGCCATGGCTACACCTTC	CASSTARGHGYTF
TRBJ2-3	TRBD2	-	TRBV6-6	15	TGTGCCAGCACCCTTGCGGGAGGTGTTACAGATACGCAGTATTTT	CASTLAGGVTDTQYF
TRBJ2-7	-	-	TRBV18	15	TGTGCCAGCTCACCACCGGGCGGGTACTCCTACGAGCAGTACTTC	CASSPPGGYSYEQYF
TRBJ2-2	-	once	TRBV6-6	14	TGTGCCAGCAGTTACGCTCCGGGCACCGGGGAGCTGTTTTTT	CASSYAPGTGELFF
TRBJ2-7	-	-	TRBV11-3	13	TGTGCCAGCAGCGGGGGTCCCCTCCGCGAGCAGTACTTC	CASSGGPLREQYF
TRBJ2-5	TRBD2	-	TRBV11-3	16	TGTGCCAGCAGCTTAGAAGGGACTAGCGGGCGAGAGACCCAGTACTTC	CASSLEGTSGRETQYF
TRBJ2-3	TRBD2	-	TRBV10-1	14	TGCGCCAGCAGTGATCCAACTAGCGTAGATACGCAGTATTTT	CASSDPTSVDTQYF
TRBJ1-1	-	-	TRBV5-1	14	TGCGCCAGCAGCACCGGACAGATGAACACTGAAGCTTTCTTT	CASSTGQMNTEAFF
TRBJ2-3	-	-	TRBV19	14	TGTGCCAGTAGTATGAGGAGGGGCACAGATACGCAGTATTTT	CASSMRRGTDTQYF
TRBJ2-7	-	-	TRBV7-9	14	TGTGCCAGCAGCTTAGGGTTCAGCTCCTACGAGCAGTACTTC	CASSLGFSSYEQYF
TRBJ1-2	-	-	TRBV5-6	13	TGTGCCAGCAGCCGGACAGTTAACTATGGCTACACCTTC	CASSRTVNYGYTF
TRBJ2-2	-	-	TRBV14	14	TGTGCCAGCAGCCCTACGTGGAACACCGGGGAGCTGTTTTTT	CASSPTWNTGELFF
TRBJ2-7	TRBD2	-	TRBV5-1	14	TGCGCCAGCAGCGCGGGACTAGCGGGAGGGGTGCAGTACTTC	CASSAGLAGGVQYF